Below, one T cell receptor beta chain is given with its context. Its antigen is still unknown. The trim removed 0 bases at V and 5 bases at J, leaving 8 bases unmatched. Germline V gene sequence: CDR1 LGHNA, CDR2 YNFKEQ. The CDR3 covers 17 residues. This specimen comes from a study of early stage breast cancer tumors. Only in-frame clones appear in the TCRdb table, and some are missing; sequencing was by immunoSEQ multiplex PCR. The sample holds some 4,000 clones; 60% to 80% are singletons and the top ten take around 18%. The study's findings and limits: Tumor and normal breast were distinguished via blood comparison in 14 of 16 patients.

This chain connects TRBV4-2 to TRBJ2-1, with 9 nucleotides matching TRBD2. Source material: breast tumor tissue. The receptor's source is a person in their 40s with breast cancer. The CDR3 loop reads CASSQDFAWTSDNEQFF. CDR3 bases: TGTGCCAGCAGCCAAGATTTTGCCTGGACTAGCGACAATGAGCAGTTCTTC.